One T cell receptor beta chain is described in this entry. This clonotype has only a few counts. No cognate antigen has been identified for it. There are no base qualities to consult, and no much larger clone falls within one base. These data belong to a study of identical twins (dated by TCRdb to 2015 to 2016). About the study as a whole: The study deep-sequenced TCR alpha and beta repertoires from monozygotic twins, unrelated adults of various ages and cord blood to test whether fetal clonotypes persist. To rule out contamination, the twin experiments were replicated at different times with different library preparation protocols.

Library creation used 5' RACE. The instrument given in TCRdb is Illumina HiSeq 2000. Template switching introduced a universal primer binding site; the final cDNA contained a unique molecular identifier, enabling accurate counting of TCR cDNA molecules. Specific primers in the conserved constant-segment region were used to synthesize first-strand cDNA for the TCR alpha and beta chains. Each cDNA library was double barcoded, with a SMART-Mk sample barcode plus Illumina barcodes, to control for contamination. TruSeq adapter sequences, together with Illumina sample barcodes, were added in two successive PCR steps. The TCR alpha and beta cDNA libraries were sequenced on the Illumina HiSeq platform using custom primers. The study's own analysis went as follows. MiGEC processed the raw reads to extract unique molecular identifiers, while MiXCR was used to determine the CDR3 positions. For each individual, recombination models were inferred using an EM algorithm with the repgenHMM and IGoR tools. The tcR package in R was used for shared clonotype analysis, with sharing normalized by the product of cloneset sizes. Out-of-frame nonproductive sequences were analyzed to study raw recombination free of thymic and clonal selection effects. TCRdb reran the public reads through fastp at Q25 and MiXCR, keeping productive beta chains. A single entry per CDR3 protein holds the most common genes and DNA from its merged rows. The V and J calls and clone size are TCRdb's, not the authors'. This sample gives 1.5 million to 2 million distinct CDR3 sequences in total; 32% of them show up just once. The ten largest make up about 0.3% of the sample.

The junction shows trimming of 4 bases on V and 0 bases on J, plus 12 bases between the germline ends. In the germline V gene, CDR1 corresponds to MNHEY and CDR2 to SVGEGT. Inclusive of the bounding cysteine and phenylalanine, the CDR3 is 16 residues long. CDR3 DNA is the only sequence kept; it has 48 bases, read in frame from the first base. The paper's findings and limits, for the study overall: Zero-insertion analyses could be partly confounded by invariant T cells such as MAIT and iNKT, although diverse VJ usage argued against such confounding for most clonotypes. Out-of-frame TCR alpha sequences shared between twins showed an excess of low generation-probability sequences compared with coincidental sharing between unrelated individuals. In monozygotic twins, recombination models systematically underestimated out-of-frame TCR alpha sharing, but the models matched the sharing seen between unrelated individuals. A weaker excess of twin sharing was found in beta out-of-frame sequences because the signal-to-noise ratio was lowered by fewer shared sequences. Abundant cord blood beta clonotypes had fewer insertions, young adult naive repertoires showed a similar but weaker trend, and memory repertoires showed no such trend. Conclusions relied on cross-sectional statistical analysis, since the same donors could not be followed over many years.

Every donor in the study was a healthy Caucasian. The V gene is TRBV6-2 or TRBV6-3 and the J gene is TRBJ1-4; the D gene lacks a confident call. The clonotype originates from a newborn girl in good health. The sequencing sample was made of cord blood. The CDR3 in this case is CASSLTWSATNEKLFF. The DNA sequence is TGTGCCAGCAGTTTGACCTGGTCTGCAACTAATGAAAAACTGTTTTTT.